A single sample gave rise to the 30 T cell receptor beta chains below, sequenced in a study of cytomegalovirus exposure and HLA in healthy donors. Libraries were prepared by immunoSEQ multiplex PCR; TCRdb keeps only in-frame clonotypes and omits some of them. The repertoire includes fewer than 350,000 clones, roughly 90% of them detected once, and 0.92% sits in the top ten. The material sequenced was PBMCs. The receptors derive from a woman between 18 and 29 years old in good health and CMV-seronegative.

As DNA, the CDR3 is TGTGCCAGCAGCCAGGGGACAAGAGGCTACACCTTC. Translation: CASSQGTRGYTF. V gene TRBV7-2 combines with J gene TRBJ1-2, with a weak D call TRBD1 (6 bases). The V gene's germline CDR1 is SGHTA and CDR2 FQGNSA. This CDR3 has 12 residues. V was clipped by 5 bases and J by 8 bases, with 12 bases between them.

The chain links TRBV6-4 to TRBJ2-1, with TRBD1 matching 7 bases. V shed 9 bases, J shed 4 bases, and the junction held 15 bases outside the gene matches. Germline V gene sequence: CDR1 MRHNA, CDR2 SNTAGT. The CDR3 totals 16 residues. The CDR3 sequence: CASLIEGEGAYNEQFF. The CDR3 DNA is TGTGCCAGTTTGATAGAGGGAGAGGGGGCTTACAATGAGCAGTTCTTC.

This sequence joins TRBV11-3 and TRBJ2-6; 10 bases line up with TRBD1. With 5 bases clipped from V and 2 bases from J, the junction kept 6 bases outside the gene matches. The CDR3 runs 17 residues. Germline CDR1 reads SGHNT; CDR2 reads YENEEA. In nucleotides, the CDR3 is TGTGCCAGCAGCCCCGGGACAGGGGATCCTGGGGCCAACGTCCTGACTTTC. Its translation is CASSPGTGDPGANVLTF.

CDR3 bases: TGTGCCAGCAGCGAACTAGCGGGGGCCTACGAGCAGTACTTC. Translated: CASSELAGAYEQYF. This sequence joins TRBV6-6 and TRBJ2-7; the match to TRBD2 covers 11 bases. CDR3 length: 14 residues. After removal of 6 bases from V and 2 bases from J, the junction contained 3 bases not matched to a gene. Germline lookup yields CDR1 MNHNY and CDR2 SVGAGI (reference sequence).

J is TRBJ1-2 and V is TRBV30; no clear D. The CDR3 consists of 12 residues. Germline assignment: CDR1 GTSNPN and CDR2 SVGIG (reference sequence). Trimming removed 3 bases from V and 4 bases from J, with 9 bases in between. The CDR3 DNA reads TGTGCCTGGAGCGGGATGTTCTATGGCTACACCTTC. Protein sequence: CAWSGMFYGYTF.

This chain joins TRBV9 and TRBJ2-1; 12 bases map to TRBD2. CDR3 length equals 14 residues. Trimming at V came to 8 bases and at J to 4 bases, leaving 4 bases not matched to a gene. CDR1 is SGDLS and CDR2 is YYNGEE in the germline V gene. This CDR3 reads CASSLAGGYNEQFF. CDR3 bases: TGTGCCAGTTCCCTAGCGGGAGGGTACAATGAGCAGTTCTTC. The full variable domain, rest sourced from reference TRBV9 and TRBJ2-1, is DSGVTQTPKHLITATGQRVTLRCSPRSGDLSVYWYQQSLDQGLQFLIQYYNGEERAKGNILERFSAQQFPDLHSELNLSSLELGDSALYFCASSLAGGYNEQFFGPGTRLTVL.

In this sample, this clone turned up a few times. The chain links TRBV4-1 to TRBJ1-2, with D maybe TRBD1 (5 bases). The V gene's germline CDR1 is MGHRA and CDR2 YSYEKL. Trimming left V 6 bases short and J 1 base short, with 9 bases between. This CDR3 has 13 amino acids. CDR3 DNA: TGCGCCAGCAGTGGAGGGGATAACTATGGCTACACCTTC. Its protein product is CASSGGDNYGYTF.

This rearrangement joins TRBV5-1 to TRBJ2-7; 7 positions match TRBD2. Trimming took 0 bases from V and 3 from J; bases not matched to a gene: 6. CDR1 is SGHRS, CDR2 YFSETQ, per germline. CDR3 length equals 15 residues. Written as DNA, the CDR3 is TGCGCCAGCAGCTTGGGGGGGGAGGGCCTCTACGAGCAGTACTTC. It codes for CASSLGGEGLYEQYF.

The V and J genes are TRBV5-6 and TRBJ1-1, with a tentative D call TRBD1 (6 bases). Germline V CDR1 and CDR2: SGHDT, YYEEEE. The CDR3 has 18 residues. Trimming stripped 2 bases from V and 3 bases from J, with 23 bases between. Here the CDR3 DNA reads TGTGCCAGCAGCTTACTCGACTATACAGGGTACGGGGACACTGAAGCTTTCTTT. Translating it yields CASSLLDYTGYGDTEAFF.

The chain has TRBV4-1 and TRBJ2-4; possible D gene TRBD2, 6 bases. Germline V gives CDR1 MGHRA, CDR2 YSYEKL. The ends were cut back, 1 base at V and 9 bases at J, with 10 bases in the middle. This CDR3 contains 13 residues. CDR3 loop: CASSQVGGSIQYF. CDR3 DNA: TGCGCCAGCAGCCAAGTTGGGGGGAGCATTCAGTACTTC.

The chain joins TRBV2 to TRBJ2-6; a weak D match, TRBD1 (6 bases). Germline V gene data show CDR1 as SNHLY and CDR2 as FYNNEI. Trimming removed 8 bases from V and 1 base from J, with 15 bases in between. The CDR3 sequence is 16 residues long. The CDR3: CASAAPGHSGANVLTF. In nucleotides, the CDR3 is TGTGCCAGCGCTGCCCCGGGACATTCTGGGGCCAACGTCCTGACTTTC.

This clone appeared many times. The chain uses TRBV7-2 and TRBJ2-7; 7 positions agree with TRBD1. From germline, CDR1 is SGHTA and CDR2 FQGNSA. The CDR3 loop spans 15 amino acids. After removal of 5 bases from V and 7 bases from J, the junction contained 14 bases not matched to a gene. The CDR3 region is CASSPQPAARGEQYF. The CDR3 DNA reads as TGTGCCAGCAGCCCCCAGCCAGCGGCCAGGGGGGAGCAGTACTTC.

The chain combines TRBV7-9 with TRBJ2-7, with 12 bases matching TRBD2. Trimming removed 6 bases from V and 5 bases from J; junction bases left unmatched: 11. The CDR3 totals 16 residues. The germline V gene has CDR1 SEHNR and CDR2 FQNEAQ (reference sequence). The CDR3 DNA sequence: TGTGCCAGCAGGTACCTGACTAGCGGGAGCGAAGACGAGCAGTACTTC. The encoded protein is CASRYLTSGSEDEQYF.

The chain employs TRBV4-1 and TRBJ1-5; 8 positions match TRBD1. There are 14 residues in the CDR3. Losses at the gene ends were 8 bases for V and 5 bases for J; bases not matched to a gene: 8. Per germline, CDR1 MGHRA and CDR2 YSYEKL. CDR3 amino acids: CASGTTGEYQPQHF. Written as DNA, the CDR3 is TGCGCCAGCGGTACGACAGGGGAGTATCAGCCCCAGCATTTT.

This clone appeared once. V is TRBV5-1 and J is TRBJ1-4; D is perhaps TRBD1 (6 bases). Trimming left V 9 bases short and J 6 bases short, with 15 bases between. Germline V gene sequence: CDR1 SGHRS, CDR2 YFSETQ. The CDR3 is 13 amino acids. The CDR3 DNA reads TGCGCCACCAGGCGGGGGGGCGATGAAAAACTGTTTTTT. Translated, it gives CATRRGGDEKLFF.

V is TRBV11-2 and J is TRBJ2-1; weak D call: TRBD2 (5 bases). V lost 1 base, J lost 0 bases, and 16 bases lay in between. CDR3 length: 18 residues. Germline V CDR1 and CDR2: SGHAT, FQNNGV. The CDR3 nucleotides read TGTGCCAGCAGCTTAGTATCGGGCCTGGGGAGCTCCTACAATGAGCAGTTCTTC. Its translation: CASSLVSGLGSSYNEQFF.

The chain is built from TRBV18 and TRBJ2-2; D is possibly TRBD1 (6 bases). Germline CDR1 KGHSH, CDR2 LQKENI. The CDR3 is 17 amino acids. V dropped 2 bases and J dropped 5 bases, with 18 bases sitting between them. CDR3 in DNA: TGTGCCAGCTCACCATTGGATCCGCAGGGGAAAACCGGGGAGCTGTTTTTT. It is translated as CASSPLDPQGKTGELFF.

The chain has TRBV4-3 and TRBJ1-5; maybe TRBD1 (5 bases). This CDR3 has 13 amino acids. Germline CDR1 reads LGHNA; CDR2 reads YSLEER. Between the trimmed V and J ends, which lost 3 bases and 7 bases, there was a span of 10 bases. The CDR3 loop reads CASSHYRGQPQHF. The CDR3 DNA follows: TGCGCCAGCAGCCATTACCGGGGGCAGCCCCAGCATTTT.

The V and J genes are TRBV18 and TRBJ1-2; 8 bases fit TRBD1. This CDR3 is built from 14 residues. The germline gives CDR1 KGHSH, CDR2 LQKENI. Losses at the gene ends were 4 bases for V and 4 bases for J; bases not matched to a gene: 5. CDR3 DNA: TGTGCCAGCTCACTACAGGGGGACCTCTATGGCTACACCTTC. Residues: CASSLQGDLYGYTF.

V gene TRBV29-1 combines with J gene TRBJ2-3; possibly TRBD1 for D (5 bases). This CDR3 has 15 residues. Germline CDR1 and CDR2: SQVTM and ANQGSEA. V lost 6 bases to trimming and J lost 1 base, with 17 bases between them. The CDR3 bases are TGCAGCGTCCGTAGGGGTAGGCAACGCACAGATACGCAGTATTTT. This sequence encodes CSVRRGRQRTDTQYF.

A remark on this clone: A read error may account for a junction end that differs from germline. The chain is built from TRBV11-2 and TRBJ2-5; 7 positions agree with TRBD2. This CDR3 has 13 amino acids. Looked up from germline, CDR1 is SGHAT and CDR2 is FQNNGV. The CDR3 bases are TGTGCCAGCAGCTTACAGAGCGGGAACGTGGCCAACTTC. Translated: CASSLQSGNVANF.

The gene calls are TRBV7-9 and TRBJ1-4, with D perhaps TRBD1 (6 bases). The CDR3 length is 15 residues. V lost 5 bases and J lost 8, with 18 bases in between. Germline CDR1 SEHNR, CDR2 FQNEAQ (reference sequence). The CDR3 sequence: CASSPQGSVGEKLFF. In nucleotides, the CDR3 is TGTGCCAGCAGCCCACAGGGTTCCGTAGGGGAAAAACTGTTTTTT.

This rearrangement joins TRBV6-1 to TRBJ1-3; TRBD1 matches 7 bases. In germline, CDR1 is MNHNS, CDR2 SASEGT. The V gene end was trimmed by 2 bases and the J gene end by 0 bases; junction bases not matched to a gene: 10. The length of the CDR3 is 18 residues. The CDR3 protein is CASSEFGDRTFSGNTIYF. The CDR3 nucleotides read TGTGCCAGCAGTGAATTTGGGGACAGAACTTTCTCTGGAAACACCATATATTTT.

The rearrangement joins TRBV28 to TRBJ2-7; 11 nucleotides agree with TRBD1. Germline V CDR1 and CDR2: MDHEN, SYDVKM. This CDR3 comprises 14 residues. The junction had 8 bases not matched to a gene; V was cut back by 6 bases and J by 7 bases. The CDR3 here is CASRTRDRGYEQYF. The CDR3 DNA sequence: TGTGCCAGCAGGACCCGGGACAGGGGGTATGAGCAGTACTTC.

This chain joins TRBV2 and TRBJ1-4, with D unclear. Germline lookup yields CDR1 SNHLY and CDR2 FYNNEI. The germline V and J ends were trimmed by 6 bases and 8 bases, with 7 bases remaining between them. The CDR3 loop spans 11 amino acids. The CDR3 protein is CASSGEEKLFF. The CDR3 region has the DNA TGTGCCAGCAGCGGTGAGGAAAAACTGTTTTTT.

This clone was seen more than once but under ten times. The V gene is TRBV28, the J gene TRBJ1-1; no reliable D call. There are 11 residues in the CDR3. The germline gives CDR1 MDHEN, CDR2 SYDVKM. Deletions cut 6 bases from V and 1 base from J, with 3 bases between. CDR3 amino acids: CASSRNTEAFF. CDR3 in DNA: TGTGCCAGCAGCAGGAACACTGAAGCTTTCTTT.

This chain joins TRBV13 and TRBJ2-3, with 8 bases lining up with TRBD2. V lost 5 bases, J lost 2 bases, and 9 bases stayed unmatched. This CDR3 comprises 16 residues. The germline gives CDR1 PRHDT, CDR2 FYEKMQ (reference sequence). CDR3 in amino acids: CASSPGGAGDTDTQYF. Here the CDR3 DNA reads TGTGCCAGCAGCCCCGGGGGGGCGGGAGACACAGATACGCAGTATTTT.

Details on this clone: This same CDR3 is encoded by further DNA sequences in the sample. In DNA form, the CDR3 reads TGTGCCAGCAGTAGGGGGTACACTGAAGCTTTCTTT. Protein product: CASSRGYTEAFF. The V call is TRBV28, the J call TRBJ1-1; D possibly corresponds to TRBD1 (6 bases). CDR1 MDHEN and CDR2 SYDVKM come from the germline V gene. V lost 5 bases to trimming and J lost 3 bases, with 7 bases between them. This CDR3 is 12 amino acids long.

This clone was counted a few times. CDR3 protein: CASSKGDRGFYNEQFF. The CDR3 DNA sequence: TGTGCCAGTAGTAAGGGGGATCGCGGGTTCTACAATGAGCAGTTCTTC. V usage is TRBV19 and J usage is TRBJ2-1; D perhaps matches TRBD1 (6 bases). Germline V CDR1 and CDR2: LNHDA, SQIVND (reference sequence). CDR3 length equals 16 residues. Trimming left V 4 bases short and J 3 bases short, with 16 bases between.

The V and J genes are TRBV19 and TRBJ1-2, with D possibly TRBD1 on 5 matching bases. Germline CDR1 and CDR2: LNHDA and SQIVND (reference sequence). Trimming removed 9 bases at V and 6 bases at J, with 17 bases between. The CDR3 totals 13 residues. CDR3 protein: CASSPQGIDGYTF. The DNA for the CDR3 is TGTGCCAGCTCTCCCCAGGGTATAGATGGCTACACCTTC.